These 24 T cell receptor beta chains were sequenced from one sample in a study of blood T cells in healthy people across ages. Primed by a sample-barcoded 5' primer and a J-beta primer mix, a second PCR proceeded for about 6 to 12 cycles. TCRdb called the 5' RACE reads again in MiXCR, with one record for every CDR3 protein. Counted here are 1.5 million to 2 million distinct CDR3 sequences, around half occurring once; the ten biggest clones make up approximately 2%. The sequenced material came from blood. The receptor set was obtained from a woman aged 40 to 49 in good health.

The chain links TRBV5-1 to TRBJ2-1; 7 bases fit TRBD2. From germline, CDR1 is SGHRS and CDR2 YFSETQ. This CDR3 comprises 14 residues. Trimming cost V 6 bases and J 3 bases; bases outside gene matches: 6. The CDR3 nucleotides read TGCGCCAGCAAGGCGGGGGAGTTCTACAATGAGCAGTTCTTC. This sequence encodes CASKAGEFYNEQFF.

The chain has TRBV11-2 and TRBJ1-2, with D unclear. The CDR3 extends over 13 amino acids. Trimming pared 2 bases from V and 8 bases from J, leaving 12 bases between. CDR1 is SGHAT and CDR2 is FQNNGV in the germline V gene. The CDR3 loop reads CASSLNSNWGYTF. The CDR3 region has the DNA TGTGCCAGCAGCTTAAACAGCAATTGGGGCTACACCTTC.

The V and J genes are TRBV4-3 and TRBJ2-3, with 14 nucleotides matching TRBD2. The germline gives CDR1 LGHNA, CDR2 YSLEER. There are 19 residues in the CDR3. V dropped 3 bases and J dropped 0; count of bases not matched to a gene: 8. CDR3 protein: CASSHTGTSGGDSTDTQYF. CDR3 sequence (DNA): TGCGCCAGCAGCCACACCGGGACTAGCGGGGGCGACAGCACAGATACGCAGTATTTT.

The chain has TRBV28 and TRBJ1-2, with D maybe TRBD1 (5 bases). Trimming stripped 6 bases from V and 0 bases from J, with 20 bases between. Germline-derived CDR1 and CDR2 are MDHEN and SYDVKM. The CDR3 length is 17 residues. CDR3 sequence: CASRTPGAGMANYGYTF. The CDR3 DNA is TGTGCCAGCAGAACCCCCGGGGCAGGGATGGCTAACTATGGCTACACCTTC.

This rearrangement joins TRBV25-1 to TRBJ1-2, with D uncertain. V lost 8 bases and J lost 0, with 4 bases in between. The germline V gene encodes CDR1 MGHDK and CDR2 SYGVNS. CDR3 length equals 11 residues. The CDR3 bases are TGTGCCAGCCAGTCTAACTATGGCTACACCTTC. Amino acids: CASQSNYGYTF.

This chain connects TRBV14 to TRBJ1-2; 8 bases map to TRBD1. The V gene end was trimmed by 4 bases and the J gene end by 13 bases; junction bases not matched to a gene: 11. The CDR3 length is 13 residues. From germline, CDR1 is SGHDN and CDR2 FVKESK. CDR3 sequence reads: CASSPHLDREATF. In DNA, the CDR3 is TGTGCCAGCAGCCCCCACCTGGACAGGGAGGCCACCTTC.

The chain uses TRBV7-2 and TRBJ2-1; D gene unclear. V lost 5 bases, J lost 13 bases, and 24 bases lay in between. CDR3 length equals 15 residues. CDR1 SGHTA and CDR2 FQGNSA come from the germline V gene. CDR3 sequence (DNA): TGTGCCAGCAGCCCCTCCTTATTGTACCAAGAGACCCAGTTCTTC. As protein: CASSPSLLYQETQFF.

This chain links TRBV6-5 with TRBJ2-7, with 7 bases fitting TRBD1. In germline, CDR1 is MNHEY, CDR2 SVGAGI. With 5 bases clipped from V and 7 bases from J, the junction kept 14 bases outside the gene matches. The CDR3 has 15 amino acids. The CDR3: CASSRDRVFGDEQYF. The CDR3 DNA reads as TGTGCCAGCAGTCGCGACAGGGTCTTTGGGGATGAGCAGTACTTC.

The CDR3 DNA reads as TGTGCCAGCAGCCGACCCCGGGAGAATGAGCAGTTCTTC. Protein: CASSRPRENEQFF. V usage is TRBV4-2 and J usage is TRBJ2-1, with D tentatively TRBD2 (6 bases). CDR3 length equals 13 residues. Trimming removed 4 bases at V and 7 bases at J, with 11 bases between. Germline V lookup: CDR1 LGHNA, CDR2 YNFKEQ.

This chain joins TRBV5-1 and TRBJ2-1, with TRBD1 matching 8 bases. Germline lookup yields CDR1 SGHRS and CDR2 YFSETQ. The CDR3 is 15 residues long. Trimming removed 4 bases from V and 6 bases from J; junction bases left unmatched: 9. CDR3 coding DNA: TGCGCCAGCAGCAATCCGGGACAGGCGCTCAATGAGCAGTTCTTC. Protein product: CASSNPGQALNEQFF.

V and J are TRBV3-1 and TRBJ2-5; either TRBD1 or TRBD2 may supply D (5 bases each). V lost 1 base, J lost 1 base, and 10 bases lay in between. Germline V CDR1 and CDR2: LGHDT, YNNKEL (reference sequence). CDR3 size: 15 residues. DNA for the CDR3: TGTGCCAGCAGCCAAGGAGAAGGGACCCAAGAGACCCAGTACTTC. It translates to CASSQGEGTQETQYF.

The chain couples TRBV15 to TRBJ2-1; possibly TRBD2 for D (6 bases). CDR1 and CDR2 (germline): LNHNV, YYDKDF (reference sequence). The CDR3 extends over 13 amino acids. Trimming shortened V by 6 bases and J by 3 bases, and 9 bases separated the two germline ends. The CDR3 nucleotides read TGTGCCACCAGGGGGACTGGCTACAATGAGCAGTTCTTC. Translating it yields CATRGTGYNEQFF.

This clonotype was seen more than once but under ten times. The CDR3 bases are TGCAGCGTTGAAGGGTTACAGGGCAGGTACTTC. This encodes CSVEGLQGRYF. The chain is built from TRBV29-1 and TRBJ2-4, with D perhaps matching TRBD1 (6 bases). The CDR3 length is 11 residues. V was clipped by 1 base and J by 15 bases, with 13 bases between them. Looked up from germline, CDR1 is SQVTM and CDR2 is ANQGSEA. The full variable domain, in which reference TRBV29-1 and TRBJ2-4 provide the parts outside the CDR3, is SAVISQKPSRDICQRGTSLTIQCQVDSQVTMMFWYRQQPGQSLTLIATANQGSEATYESGFVIDKFPISRPNLTFSTLTVSNMSPEDSSIYLCSVEGLQGRYFGAGTRLSVL.

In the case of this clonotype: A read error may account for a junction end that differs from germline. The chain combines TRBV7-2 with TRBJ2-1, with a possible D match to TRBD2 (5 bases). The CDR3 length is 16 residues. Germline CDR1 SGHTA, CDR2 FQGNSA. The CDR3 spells CASSLVRAPSYNGQFF. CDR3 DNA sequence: TGTGCCAGCAGCTTAGTGCGGGCACCCTCCTACAATGGGCAGTTCTTC.

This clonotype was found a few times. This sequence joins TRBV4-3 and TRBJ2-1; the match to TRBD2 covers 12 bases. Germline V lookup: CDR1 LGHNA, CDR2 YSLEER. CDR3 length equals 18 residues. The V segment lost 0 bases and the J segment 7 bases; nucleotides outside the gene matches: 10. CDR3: CASSQEFQASGGGNEQFF. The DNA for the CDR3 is TGCGCCAGCAGCCAAGAATTTCAGGCTAGCGGGGGGGGTAATGAGCAGTTCTTC.

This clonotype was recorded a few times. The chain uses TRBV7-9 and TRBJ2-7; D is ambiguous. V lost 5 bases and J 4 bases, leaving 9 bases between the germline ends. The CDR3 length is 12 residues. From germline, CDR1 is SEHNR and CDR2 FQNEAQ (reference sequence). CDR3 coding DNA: TGTGCCAGCAGCGAACTTAATTACGAGCAGTACTTC. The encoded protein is CASSELNYEQYF. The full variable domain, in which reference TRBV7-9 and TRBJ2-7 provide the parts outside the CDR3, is DTGVSQNPRHKITKRGQNVTFRCDPISEHNRLYWYRQTLGQGPEFLTYFQNEAQLEKSRLLSDRFSAERPKGSFSTLEIQRTEQGDSAMYLCASSELNYEQYFGPGTRLTVT.

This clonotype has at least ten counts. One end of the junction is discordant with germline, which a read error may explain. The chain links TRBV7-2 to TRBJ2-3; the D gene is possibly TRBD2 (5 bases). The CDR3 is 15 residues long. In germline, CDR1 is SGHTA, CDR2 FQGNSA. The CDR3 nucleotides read TGTGCCAGCAGTTTAGTAGGTAGCGGCACAGATACGCAGTATTTT. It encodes CASSLVGSGTDTQYF.

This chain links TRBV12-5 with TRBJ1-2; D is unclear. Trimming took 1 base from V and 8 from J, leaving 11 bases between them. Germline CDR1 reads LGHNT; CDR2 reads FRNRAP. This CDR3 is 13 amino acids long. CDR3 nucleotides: TGTGCTAGTGGTTTGGGTGTTAATGAGGGCTACACCTTC. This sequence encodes CASGLGVNEGYTF.

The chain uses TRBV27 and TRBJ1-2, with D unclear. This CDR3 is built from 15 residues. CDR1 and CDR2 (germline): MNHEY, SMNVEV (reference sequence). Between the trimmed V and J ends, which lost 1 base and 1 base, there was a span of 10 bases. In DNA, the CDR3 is TGTGCCAGCAGTTTATTTAGCGGAATTAACTATGGCTACACCTTC. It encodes CASSLFSGINYGYTF.

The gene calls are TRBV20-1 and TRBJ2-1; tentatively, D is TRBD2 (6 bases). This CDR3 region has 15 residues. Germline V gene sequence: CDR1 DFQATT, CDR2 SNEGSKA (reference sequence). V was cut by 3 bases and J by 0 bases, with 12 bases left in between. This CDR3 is CSASSGGASYNEQFF. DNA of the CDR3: TGCAGTGCTAGTTCAGGCGGGGCCTCCTACAATGAGCAGTTCTTC.

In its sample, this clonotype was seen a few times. The CDR3 coding sequence is TGTGCCAGCAGCCCAACGACAGCGAACTACGAGCAGTACTTC. It specifies CASSPTTANYEQYF. The gene calls are TRBV7-9 and TRBJ2-7, with a tentative D call TRBD1 (5 bases). Germline lookup yields CDR1 SEHNR and CDR2 FQNEAQ (reference sequence). The length of the CDR3 is 14 residues. The V end was cut by 5 bases, the J end by 3 bases, with 14 bases between.

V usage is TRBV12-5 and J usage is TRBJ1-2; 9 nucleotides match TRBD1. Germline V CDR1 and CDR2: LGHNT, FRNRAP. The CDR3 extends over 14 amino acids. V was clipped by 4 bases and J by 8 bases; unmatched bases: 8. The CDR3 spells CASGSGQGTWGYTF. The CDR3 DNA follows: TGTGCTAGTGGTTCTGGACAGGGGACTTGGGGCTACACCTTC.

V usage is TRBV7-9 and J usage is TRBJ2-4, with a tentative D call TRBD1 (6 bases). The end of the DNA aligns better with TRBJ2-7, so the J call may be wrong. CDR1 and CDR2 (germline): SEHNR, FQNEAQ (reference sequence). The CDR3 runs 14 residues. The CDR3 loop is CASGLGANTYEQYF. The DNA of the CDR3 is TGTGCCAGCGGGCTGGGGGCCAACACCTACGAGCAGTACTTC.

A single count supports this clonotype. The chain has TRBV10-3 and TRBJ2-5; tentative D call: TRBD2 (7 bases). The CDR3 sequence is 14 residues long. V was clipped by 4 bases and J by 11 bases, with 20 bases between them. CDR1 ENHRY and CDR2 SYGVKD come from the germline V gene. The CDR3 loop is CAISVTGGEGEQYF. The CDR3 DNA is TGTGCCATCAGTGTTACGGGGGGCGAGGGTGAGCAGTACTTC.